This T cell receptor (beta chain) was profiled in a study of blood T cell repertoires in COVID-19. This clone came up once. Germline V gene data show CDR1 as SGHRS and CDR2 as YFSETQ. The CDR3 sequence is 15 residues long. V lost 0 bases, J lost 9 bases, and 9 bases stayed unmatched. Libraries were prepared by immunoSEQ multiplex PCR; TCRdb keeps only in-frame clonotypes and omits some of them. This table has roughly 300,000 clones, approximately 84% appearing once. Sequencing was carried out using peripheral blood. This TCR was recovered from a human donor with COVID-19, enrolled during active disease. The donor label of this sample is uncertain. This chain links TRBV5-1 with TRBJ2-5, with 9 bases lining up with TRBD2. CDR3 sequence: CASSLASSGTSSQYF. In DNA, the CDR3 is TGCGCCAGCAGCTTGGCCTCTAGCGGGACCTCCTCCCAGTACTTC.